These T cell receptor beta chains were read from a single sample in a study of cytomegalovirus exposure and HLA in healthy donors. Sequencing used immunoSEQ multiplex PCR; TCRdb keeps in-frame clones, though not all of them. This table holds some 160,000 clones, 86% found once. The sample taken for sequencing was PBMCs. These receptors came from a woman under 30 in good health and CMV-seronegative. The CDR3 runs from the conserved cysteine through the conserved F or W. A D gene is named only where the DNA matches it firmly. Where a row states a size, it is once, few, many or the class of an expanded clone; other rows omit it.

TRBD1	NA	TRBV27	TRBJ2-6	CASSLVGQGARGANVLTF	TGTGCCAGCAGTTTGGTGGGACAGGGGGCGCGGGGGGCCAACGTCCTGACTTTC
NA	NA	TRBV7-9	TRBJ1-3	CASSSVDGVLGNTIYF	TGTGCCAGCAGCTCCGTCGACGGGGTGCTCGGAAACACCATATATTTT
NA	NA	TRBV6-5	TRBJ1-1	CASSYSRGLNTEAFF	TGTGCCAGCAGTTACTCCAGGGGCCTGAACACTGAAGCTTTCTTT
NA	few	TRBV19	TRBJ2-7	CASSIGSHEQYF	TGTGCCAGTAGTATCGGGAGTCACGAGCAGTACTTC
NA	NA	TRBV27	TRBJ2-1	CASGRGFDEQFF	TGTGCCAGCGGACGGGGTTTTGATGAGCAGTTCTTC
NA	NA	TRBV7-9	TRBJ2-2	CASSFSDWFTNTGELFF	TGTGCCAGCAGCTTTTCTGACTGGTTTACGAACACCGGGGAGCTGTTTTTT
NA	NA	TRBV27	TRBJ2-3	CASSLGAWGDTQYF	TGTGCCAGCAGTTTGGGGGCTTGGGGAGATACGCAGTATTTT
TRBD1	few	TRBV4-1	TRBJ1-3	CASSQKFGRPGGSGNTIYF	TGCGCCAGCAGCCAGAAATTCGGCCGACCAGGGGGCTCTGGAAACACCATATATTTT
TRBD1	NA	TRBV2	TRBJ2-7	CASSPGTAYEQYF	TGTGCCAGCAGCCCCGGGACAGCTTACGAGCAGTACTTC
NA	NA	TRBV7-9	TRBJ2-5	CASSFFLTVVRETQYF	TGTGCCAGCAGCTTTTTTCTTACAGTGGTTCGGGAGACCCAGTACTTC
TRBD2	NA	TRBV30	TRBJ2-1	CAWSVQVAGGMGSYNEQFF	TGTGCCTGGAGTGTACAGGTAGCGGGAGGGATGGGTTCCTACAATGAGCAGTTCTTC
TRBD2	NA	TRBV27	TRBJ2-7	CASSVLLAGGPYEQYF	TGTGCCAGCAGTGTCCTCCTAGCGGGGGGGCCATACGAGCAGTACTTC
NA	NA	TRBV5-1	TRBJ2-3	CASSLWSGAPVTDTQYF	TGCGCCAGCAGCTTGTGGAGCGGCGCCCCCGTCACAGATACGCAGTATTTT
NA	NA	TRBV27	TRBJ2-7	CASREQGSVKGQYF	TGTGCCAGCAGAGAACAGGGATCCGTCAAGGGGCAGTACTTC
NA	NA	TRBV2	TRBJ1-1	CASRAVTEAFF	TGTGCCAGCAGAGCCGTCACTGAAGCTTTCTTT
NA	NA	TRBV7-6	TRBJ1-1	CASSSFRQKNTEAFF	TGTGCCAGCAGTAGTTTTCGACAGAAGAACACTGAAGCTTTCTTT
NA	NA	TRBV14	TRBJ2-2	CASSQQAVAGELFF	TGTGCCAGCAGCCAGCAGGCTGTAGCCGGGGAGCTGTTTTTT
NA	NA	TRBV5-4	TRBJ2-3	CASSATLGGGTDTQYF	TGTGCCAGCAGCGCCACGCTAGGAGGGGGCACAGATACGCAGTATTTT
NA	NA	TRBV27	TRBJ2-5	CASSPNLARETQYF	TGTGCCAGCAGTCCGAATCTAGCGAGGGAGACCCAGTACTTC
NA	NA	TRBV28	TRBJ2-7	CASSSRDEQYF	TGTGCCAGCAGTTCCAGGGACGAGCAGTACTTC
NA	once	TRBV30	TRBJ2-3	CAWNSWGTDTQYF	TGTGCCTGGAATAGCTGGGGCACAGATACGCAGTATTTT
NA	NA	TRBV4-2	TRBJ1-5	CASSPWGGGQPQHF	TGTGCCAGCAGCCCTTGGGGGGGCGGGCAGCCCCAGCATTTT
TRBD1	NA	TRBV28	TRBJ1-2	CASSLPGQGARGYTF	TGTGCCAGCAGTTTGCCGGGACAGGGGGCGCGGGGCTACACCTTC
NA	NA	TRBV7-9	TRBJ1-3	CASSADRGSVGNTIYF	TGTGCCAGCAGCGCCGACCGAGGGTCGGTTGGAAACACCATATATTTT
TRBD1	NA	TRBV6-5	TRBJ2-3	CASSSGTDTSTDTQYF	TGTGCCAGCAGTTCCGGGACAGACACTAGCACAGATACGCAGTATTTT
NA	NA	TRBV28	TRBJ1-1	CASSLGQAFFRAFF	TGTGCCAGCAGTTTAGGGCAGGCATTTTTTCGAGCTTTCTTT
NA	NA	TRBV5-4	TRBJ2-3	CASSLALATDTQYF	TGTGCCAGCAGCTTGGCCCTAGCGACAGATACGCAGTATTTT
NA	NA	TRBV27	TRBJ1-6	CASSLGQGPLGSPLHF	TGTGCCAGCAGTTTAGGACAAGGGCCTTTGGGCTCACCCCTCCACTTT
NA	NA	TRBV19	TRBJ1-1	CASSIGAPVTEAFF	TGTGCCAGTAGTATAGGGGCTCCGGTCACTGAAGCTTTCTTT
TRBD2	NA	TRBV28	TRBJ2-5	CASTPGLAAIRGTQYF	TGTGCCAGCACCCCCGGACTAGCGGCCATTCGGGGGACCCAGTACTTC
TRBD2	NA	TRBV6-4	TRBJ2-3	CASSRRGSTDTQYF	TGTGCCAGCAGTAGGCGGGGGAGCACAGATACGCAGTATTTT
TRBD1	NA	TRBV23-1	TRBJ1-5	CASSHPGVTGGENQPQHF	TGCGCCAGCAGTCACCCGGGGGTTACAGGGGGCGAGAATCAGCCCCAGCATTTT
TRBD1	NA	TRBV19	TRBJ1-4	CASSIWLDRVEKLFF	TGTGCCAGTAGTATCTGGCTGGACAGGGTTGAAAAACTGTTTTTT
NA	NA	TRBV7-2	TRBJ2-5	CASSSKGETQYF	TGTGCCAGCAGCTCCAAGGGGGAGACCCAGTACTTC
NA	NA	TRBV4-1	TRBJ1-1	CASSQGTHTEAFF	TGCGCCAGCAGCCAAGGGACTCACACTGAAGCTTTCTTT
TRBD1	NA	TRBV2	TRBJ1-4	CASRSQGINEKLFF	TGTGCCAGCAGATCACAGGGGATTAATGAAAAACTGTTTTTT
TRBD2	NA	TRBV27	TRBJ2-1	CASSFLLGGIYNEQFF	TGTGCCAGCAGTTTCCTCCTGGGGGGGATTTACAATGAGCAGTTCTTC
NA	few	TRBV19	TRBJ1-1	CASRYGTQNTEAFF	TGTGCCAGTAGATACGGGACTCAGAACACTGAAGCTTTCTTT
TRBD2	NA	TRBV4-1	TRBJ2-3	CASKRLAGGTDTQYF	TGCGCCAGCAAACGACTAGCGGGGGGCACAGATACGCAGTATTTT
TRBD1	NA	TRBV10-2	TRBJ1-5	CASWAGQQYQPQHF	TGCGCCAGCTGGGCGGGACAGCAGTATCAGCCCCAGCATTTT
TRBD2	NA	TRBV2	TRBJ2-1	CASSAGLAGEGEQFF	TGTGCCAGCAGTGCCGGACTAGCGGGAGAAGGGGAGCAGTTCTTC
NA	few	TRBV6-5	TRBJ1-1	CASSSIGSAFF	TGTGCCAGCAGTTCCATCGGTTCAGCTTTCTTT
NA	NA	TRBV7-9	TRBJ2-7	CASSLLSDFIGQYF	TGTGCCAGCAGCTTACTGAGTGATTTTATCGGGCAGTACTTC